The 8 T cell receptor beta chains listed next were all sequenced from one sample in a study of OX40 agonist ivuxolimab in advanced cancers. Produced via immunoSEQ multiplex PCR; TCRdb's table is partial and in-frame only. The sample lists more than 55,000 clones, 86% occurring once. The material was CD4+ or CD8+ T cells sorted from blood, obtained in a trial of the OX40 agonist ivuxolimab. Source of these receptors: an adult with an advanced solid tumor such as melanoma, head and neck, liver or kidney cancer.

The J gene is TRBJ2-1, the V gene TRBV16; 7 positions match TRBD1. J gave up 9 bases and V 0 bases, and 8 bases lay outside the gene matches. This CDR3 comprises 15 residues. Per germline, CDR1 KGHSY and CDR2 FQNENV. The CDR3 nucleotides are TGTGCCAGCAGCCAATCGATAGGGGACAGTGGTGAGCAGTTCTTC. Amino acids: CASSQSIGDSGEQFF.

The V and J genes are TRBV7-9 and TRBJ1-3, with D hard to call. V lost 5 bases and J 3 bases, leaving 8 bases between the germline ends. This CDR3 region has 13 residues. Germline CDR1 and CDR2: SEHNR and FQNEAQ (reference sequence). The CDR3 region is CASSRTDGNTIYF. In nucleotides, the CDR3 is TGTGCCAGCAGCCGCACAGATGGAAACACCATATATTTT.

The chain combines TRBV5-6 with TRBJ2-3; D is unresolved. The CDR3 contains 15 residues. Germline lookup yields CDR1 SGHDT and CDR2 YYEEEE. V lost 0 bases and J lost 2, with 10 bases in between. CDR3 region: CASSLGWQNTDTQYF. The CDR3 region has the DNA TGTGCCAGCAGCTTGGGTTGGCAGAACACAGATACGCAGTATTTT.

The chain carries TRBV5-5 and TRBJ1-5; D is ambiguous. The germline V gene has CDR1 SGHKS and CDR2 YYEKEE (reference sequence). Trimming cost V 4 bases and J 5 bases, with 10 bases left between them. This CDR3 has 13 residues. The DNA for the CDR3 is TGTGCCAGCAGCCAAGAGAGGCATCAGCCCCAGCATTTT. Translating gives CASSQERHQPQHF.

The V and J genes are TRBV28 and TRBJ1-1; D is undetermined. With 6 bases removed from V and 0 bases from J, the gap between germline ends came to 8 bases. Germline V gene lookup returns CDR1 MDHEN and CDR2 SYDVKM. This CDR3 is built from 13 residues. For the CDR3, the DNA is TGTGCCAGCAGCCGGGCCGTGAACACTGAAGCTTTCTTT. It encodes CASSRAVNTEAFF.

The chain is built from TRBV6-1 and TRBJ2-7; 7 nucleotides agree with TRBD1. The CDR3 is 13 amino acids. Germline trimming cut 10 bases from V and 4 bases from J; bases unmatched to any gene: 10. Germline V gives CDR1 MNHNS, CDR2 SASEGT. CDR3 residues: CATDREGIYEQYF. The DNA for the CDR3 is TGTGCCACCGACAGGGAAGGAATTTACGAGCAGTACTTC.

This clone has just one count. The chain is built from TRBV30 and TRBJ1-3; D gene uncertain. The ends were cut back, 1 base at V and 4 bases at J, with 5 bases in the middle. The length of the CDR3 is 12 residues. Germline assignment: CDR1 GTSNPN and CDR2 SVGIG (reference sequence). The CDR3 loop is CAWSGQGNTIYF. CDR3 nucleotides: TGTGCCTGGAGTGGTCAGGGAAACACCATATATTTT.

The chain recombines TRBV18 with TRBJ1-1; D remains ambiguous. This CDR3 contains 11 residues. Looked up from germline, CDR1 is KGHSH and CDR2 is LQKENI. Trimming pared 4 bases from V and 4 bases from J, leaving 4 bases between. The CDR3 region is CASSQGTEAFF. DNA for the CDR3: TGTGCCAGCTCACAGGGCACTGAAGCTTTCTTT.